This T cell receptor beta chain was recorded in a study of blood T cell repertoires in COVID-19. Turning to the study itself: The origin of the acute and convalescent COVID-19 samples was the United States, Italy and Spain.

Looked up from germline, CDR1 is SGHRS and CDR2 is YFSETQ. The CDR3 length is 17 residues. With 4 bases clipped from V and 5 bases from J, the junction kept 12 bases outside the gene matches. Method: immunoSEQ multiplex PCR; TCRdb's copy keeps in-frame clones and lacks some. The table shows around 160,000 clones, with roughly 74% occurring only once. The chain uses TRBV5-1 and TRBJ2-1; TRBD1 aligns across 10 bases. The material sequenced was peripheral blood. This clonotype was obtained from a woman older than 75 with acute or convalescent COVID-19. CDR3 loop: CASSRRLGQGLNNEQFF. The CDR3 nucleotides read TGCGCCAGCAGCCGACGTCTGGGACAGGGGTTGAACAATGAGCAGTTCTTC.